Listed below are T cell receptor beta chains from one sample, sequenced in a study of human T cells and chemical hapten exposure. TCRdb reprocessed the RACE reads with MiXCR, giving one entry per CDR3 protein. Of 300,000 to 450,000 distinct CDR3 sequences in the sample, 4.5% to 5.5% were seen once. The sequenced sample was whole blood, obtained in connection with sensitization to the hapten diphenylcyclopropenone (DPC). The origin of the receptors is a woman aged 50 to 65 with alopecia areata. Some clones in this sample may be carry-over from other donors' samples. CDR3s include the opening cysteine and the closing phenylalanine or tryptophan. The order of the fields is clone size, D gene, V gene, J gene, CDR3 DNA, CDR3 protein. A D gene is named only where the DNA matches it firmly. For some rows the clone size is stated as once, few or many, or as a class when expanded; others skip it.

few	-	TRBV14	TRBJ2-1	TGTGCCAGCAGTCGGGACACTTACAATGAGCAGTTCTTC	CASSRDTYNEQFF
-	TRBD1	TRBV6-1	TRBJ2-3	TGTGCCAGCAGTGAAGGACAGGGGGCGGCAGATACGCAGTATTTT	CASSEGQGAADTQYF
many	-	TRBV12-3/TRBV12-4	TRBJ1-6	TGTGCCAGCAGTGGAACAGGGATCTCACCCCTCCACTTT	CASSGTGISPLHF
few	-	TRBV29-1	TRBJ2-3	TGCAGCGTTCATCGGGGTATTGATACGCAGTATTTT	CSVHRGIDTQYF
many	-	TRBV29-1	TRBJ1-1	TGCAGCGTTGAGGTAGACATGAACACTGAAGCTTTCTTT	CSVEVDMNTEAFF
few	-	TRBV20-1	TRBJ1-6	TGCAGTGCCCTAGGGCGGGGGAAGGGGAATTCACCCCTCCACTTT	CSALGRGKGNSPLHF
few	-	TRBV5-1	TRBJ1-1	TGCGCCAGCAGCTTGGCCAACGGAGGCGCTGAAGCTTTCTTT	CASSLANGGAEAFF
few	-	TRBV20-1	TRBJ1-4	TGCAGTGCTCGGGGTCGTGGATGGACTAATGAAAAACTGTTTTTT	CSARGRGWTNEKLFF
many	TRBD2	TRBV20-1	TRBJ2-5	TGCAGTGCTAGAGTGGGTCGGGGGGGCAGTGAGACCCAGTACTTC	CSARVGRGGSETQYF
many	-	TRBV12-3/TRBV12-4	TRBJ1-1	TGTGCCAGTGGACGGTTTGAAGCTTTCTTT	CASGRFEAFF
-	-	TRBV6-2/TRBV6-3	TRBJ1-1	TGTGCCAGCAGTTACCTGACCCCCCGGGAAGCTTTCTTT	CASSYLTPREAFF
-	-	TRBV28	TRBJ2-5	TGTGCCAGCAGGGCAGACGATAAAGAGACCCAGTACTTC	CASRADDKETQYF
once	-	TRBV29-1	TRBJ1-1	TGCGGCGTCATTTCAAACACTGAAGCTTTCTTT	CGVISNTEAFF
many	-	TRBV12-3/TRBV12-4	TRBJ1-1	TGTGCCAGCAGTTTGGGGGGGAAGAACACTGAAGCTTTCTTT	CASSLGGKNTEAFF
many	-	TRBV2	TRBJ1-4	TGTGCCAACCTGGAGGGATATGGTGAAAAACTGTTTTTT	CANLEGYGEKLFF
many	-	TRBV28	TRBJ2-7	TGTGCCAGCAGCCTTTGGGGGGAGCAGTACTTC	CASSLWGEQYF
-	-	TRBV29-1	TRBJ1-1	TGCAGCGTTGAAGATAGGTCCCGGAACACTGAAGCTTTCTTT	CSVEDRSRNTEAFF
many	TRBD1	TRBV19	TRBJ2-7	TGTGCCAGTTCAGTCAGGGGGCAAGGCGAGCAGTACTTC	CASSVRGQGEQYF
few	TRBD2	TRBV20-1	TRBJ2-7	TGCAGTGCCCTTGGGACTAGCGGGAGACGGTACTTC	CSALGTSGRRYF
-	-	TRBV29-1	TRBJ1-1	TGCAGCGTTGAATACTCGGGGGGTAACACTGAAGCTTTCTTT	CSVEYSGGNTEAFF